The clone carrying this TCR beta chain showed up many times. This specimen belongs to a study of naive and memory T cell subsets. Two oligonucleotides, mixed equimolar, formed the beta constant-region primer covering TRBC1 and TRBC2. Via MiXCR, TCRdb re-called the UMI-ligation and nested PCR reads, giving one row per CDR3 protein. Of tens of thousands of distinct CDR3 sequences in the sample, 7% were seen once. Trimming shortened V by 5 bases and J by 1 base, and 8 bases separated the two germline ends. This CDR3 has 13 residues. Germline lookup yields CDR1 MNHEY and CDR2 SVGEGT. The chain is built from TRBV6-2 or TRBV6-3 and TRBJ1-1; D gene ambiguous. This sequence originates from a human donor in good health. The material sequenced was central memory CD4+ T cells from blood. The CDR3 protein is CASSTTSNTEAFF. In DNA form, the CDR3 reads TGTGCCAGCAGTACCACATCGAACACTGAAGCTTTCTTT.